The entry below gives a single T cell receptor beta chain sequence along with its context. As for treatment: around 19 received Ad26.COV2.S at low or high dose, single or two shots; several received placebo; per-sample allocation not given. Sampling was done on day 63 after the first vaccine or placebo injection. TCRdb keeps only in-frame clones here, not all; method: immunoSEQ multiplex PCR. Of hundreds of thousands of clones in the sample, roughly 90% are singletons; the top ten hold about 1.5%. The sample originates from a study of Ad26.COV2.S vaccination and SARS-CoV-2 variants. In the study overall: By the intramuscular route, Ad26.COV2.S was given once, or twice 56 days apart.

This clonotype was sampled from a person aged 18-65 years who received the Ad26.COV2.S COVID-19 vaccine or a placebo. This specimen was peripheral blood, taken in a trial of Ad26.COV2.S vaccine versus placebo.

Here the CDR3 reads CASYRSGANVLTF. As DNA, the CDR3 is TGTGCCAGTTACCGCTCTGGGGCCAACGTCCTGACTTTC. This chain uses TRBV19 with TRBJ2-6; D is undetermined. The CDR3 spans 13 residues. Germline V lookup: CDR1 LNHDA, CDR2 SQIVND (reference sequence). V was cut by 8 bases and J by 0 bases, with 5 bases left in between.